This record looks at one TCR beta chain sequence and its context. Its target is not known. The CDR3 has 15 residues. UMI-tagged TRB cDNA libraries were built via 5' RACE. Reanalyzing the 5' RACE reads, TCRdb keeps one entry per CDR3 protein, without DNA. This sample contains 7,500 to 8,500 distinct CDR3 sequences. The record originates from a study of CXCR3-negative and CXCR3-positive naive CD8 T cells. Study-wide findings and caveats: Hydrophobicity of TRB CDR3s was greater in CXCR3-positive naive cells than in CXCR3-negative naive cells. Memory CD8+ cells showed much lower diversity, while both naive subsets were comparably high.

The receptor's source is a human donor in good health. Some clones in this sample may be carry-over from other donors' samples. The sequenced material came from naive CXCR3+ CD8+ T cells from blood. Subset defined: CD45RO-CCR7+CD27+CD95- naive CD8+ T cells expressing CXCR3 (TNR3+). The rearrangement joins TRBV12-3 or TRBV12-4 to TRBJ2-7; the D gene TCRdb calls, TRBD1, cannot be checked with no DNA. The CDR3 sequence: CASSFGAGRPYEQYF.